Listed here is a single T cell receptor (beta chain). The antigen it recognizes is unknown. There are no base qualities to consult, and no much larger clone falls within one base. This sample includes further DNA sequences coding for the same CDR3. The data stem from a study of blood T cell repertoires in COVID-19 (dated by TCRdb to the early 2020s). About the study as a whole: Samples from collaborators originated in the United States, Italy and Spain and spanned both the acute and convalescent phases of COVID-19. The material from the prospective study consisted of cDNA or gDNA derived from T cells, B-cell-depleted T cells, or PBMCs. The repertoires were released in a freely available public database meant as a resource for research on the immune response to SARS-CoV-2. Samples came from the ongoing ImmuneRACE study (first 160 participants) plus 1,254 subjects from 6 global collaborators. Deeply sampled blood TCRbeta repertoires from subjects exposed to, actively infected with, or recovered from COVID-19 were included in the dataset. The sample metadata nearly always contained a de-identified subject ID, COVID-19 status, age in years and sex. Where available, HLA class I and class II types were taken from metadata supplied by the sample provider and were not determined by assay-based typing.

Findings and caveats that apply to the study as a whole: The amount of clinical and demographic metadata varied by source and participant and was provided uncurated.

In the prospective study, participants were roughly 18 to 100 years old, resided in about two dozen geographic areas of the United States, and were enrolled through a virtual design. In the prospective study, cohorts were assigned on the basis of participant-reported clinical history obtained from a screening survey and a study questionnaire. Recovered participants in ImmuneRACE Cohort 3 were defined as having two consecutive negative NP/OP PCR tests, clearance from a healthcare professional, or resolution of symptoms. In the prospective study, mobile phlebotomists collected whole blood, serum and a nasopharyngeal or oropharyngeal swab from each participant. Prospective study participants could optionally give additional blood draws and questionnaires over an approximately two-month period. Before DNA extraction, blood samples from the prospective study were shipped at room temperature or frozen.

The immunoSEQ Assay, a bias-controlled multiplex PCR, was used to amplify TCRbeta CDR3 regions from genomic DNA. On the authors' methods: The number of nucleated cells in each sample was estimated from the amplification of reference gene primers within the assay. To quantify the absolute abundance of each unique TCRbeta CDR3 rearrangement, sequence reads were collapsed and filtered. For each sample, productive Simpson clonality was calculated by taking the square root of Simpson's diversity index across productive rearrangements. Imported from immuneACCESS, the table was reduced by TCRdb to in-frame sequences with V and J called. These copies leave out some clones; in studies compared against another copy, an unresolved V gene accounts for under half, and the cause of the remainder is not known. Clone size and V and J calls were adopted from that table, with D and trimming inferred from the DNA. Recorded for this sample are 430,000 or so clones; around 87% of them occurred a single time. The leading ten clones occupy approximately 1.8% of the sample.

Sequenced: PBMCs or T cells enriched from blood (not recorded which). The sequence was obtained from a woman aged 40 to 50 who had recovered from COVID-19.

For the CDR3, the sequence is CASSQDRGNYGYTF. The nucleotide sequence is given as TGCGCCAGCAGCCAAGATCGGGGAAACTATGGCTACACCTTC. Recombination linked TRBV4-1 to TRBJ1-2; too little of a D gene remains to name it. The CDR3 has 14 amino acids, counting the end cysteine and phenylalanine. Only the CDR3 DNA stays, 42 bases, in frame from base 1. Relative to germline, V is 0 bases shorter and J is 2 bases shorter, with 7 bases between their ends. CDR1 and CDR2 are read off the germline V gene as MGHRA and YSYEKL.